This TCR beta chain came from a study of vaccination and CD4 T cells after COVID-19. About the research overall: Convalescent patients gave post-COVID blood a median approximately 94 days post-diagnosis, range 35 to 161.

This CDR3 is 19 amino acids long. Germline lookup yields CDR1 SNHLY and CDR2 FYNNEI. J was trimmed by 7 bases and V by 7 bases; bases with no gene match: 21. Study-wide findings and caveats: The study found median SARS-CoV-2-reactive clonotypes rising from 21 to 38, not significantly.

On this clonotype itself: Its antigen is not identified.

Sequenced with the Oncomine TCR Beta short-read assay was DNA taken from cultured CD4+ T cells. Genomic DNA was taken out of cultured CD4+ T cells by extraction. MiXCR was run by TCRdb on the PCR reads, yielding one entry per CDR3 protein. The table shows some 15,000 distinct CDR3 sequences, with 48% occurring only once. The sample's treatment: roughly ten-day PBMC culture with coronavirus spike peptide pools or control peptides (ViraFEST assay). Before TCRs were sequenced, ViraFEST expanded antigen-specific T cells with peptide pools. Sequencing input: CD4+ T cells from blood, cultured in vitro. This receptor was identified in a human donor who had recovered from COVID-19. The chain recombines TRBV2 with TRBJ2-1; 11 positions agree with TRBD1. The CDR3 is CASIFGQGAGYRIGNEQFF. Here the CDR3 DNA reads TGTGCCAGCATTTTCGGACAGGGGGCGGGTTACCGAATAGGAAATGAGCAGTTCTTC.